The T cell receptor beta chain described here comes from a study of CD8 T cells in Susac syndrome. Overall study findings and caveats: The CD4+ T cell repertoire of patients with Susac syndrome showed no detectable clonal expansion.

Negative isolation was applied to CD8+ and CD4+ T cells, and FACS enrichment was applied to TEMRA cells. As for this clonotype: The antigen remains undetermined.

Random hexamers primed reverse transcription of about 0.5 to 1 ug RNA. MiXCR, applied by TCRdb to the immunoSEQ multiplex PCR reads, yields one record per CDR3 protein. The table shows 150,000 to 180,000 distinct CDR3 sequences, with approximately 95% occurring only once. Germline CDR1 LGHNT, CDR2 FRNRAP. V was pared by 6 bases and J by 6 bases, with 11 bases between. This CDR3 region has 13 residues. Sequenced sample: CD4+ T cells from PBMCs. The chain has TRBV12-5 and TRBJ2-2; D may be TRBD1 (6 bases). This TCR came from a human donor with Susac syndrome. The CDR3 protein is CASGARQAGELFF. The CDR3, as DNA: TGTGCTAGTGGGGCTAGACAGGCCGGGGAGCTGTTTTTT. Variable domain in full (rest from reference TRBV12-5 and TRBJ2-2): DARVTQTPRHKVTEMGQEVTMRCQPILGHNTVFWYRQTMMQGLELLAYFRNRAPLDDSGMPKDRFSAEMPDATLATLKIQPSEPRDSAVYFCASGARQAGELFFGEGSRLTVL.